A single sample is the source of the 24 T cell receptor beta chains below, sequenced in a study of T-cell reconstitution after alpha-beta-depleted transplantation in children. Unique molecular identifiers were built into the TCRbeta library. TCRdb itself ran the PCR reads through MiXCR, one entry per CDR3 protein. The table lists more than 550,000 distinct CDR3 sequences, 8% to 11% of them singletons. The sample was PBMCs from the stem cell graft donor, taken from the stem cell graft. These receptors were obtained from a human donor who donated a stem cell graft to a child with acute myeloid leukemia.

This clonotype was counted ten times or more. DNA of the CDR3: TGTGCCAGCAGCCCCGGACTAGCGGGGGTGCCGAACACCGGGGAGCTGTTTTTT. It translates to CASSPGLAGVPNTGELFF. The genes are TRBV11-2 and TRBJ2-2; 13 positions match TRBD2. The CDR3 sequence is 18 residues long. V was pared by 5 bases and J by 0 bases, with 6 bases of the junction left unmatched. The germline CDR1 and CDR2 sequences are SGHAT and FQNNGV.

This clonotype was detected ten times or more. The gene calls are TRBV20-1 and TRBJ2-7, with D perhaps matching TRBD2 (6 bases). V dropped 3 bases and J dropped 4 bases, with 22 bases sitting between them. Germline CDR1 and CDR2: DFQATT and SNEGSKA (reference sequence). The CDR3 runs 16 residues. The CDR3 nucleotides read TGCAGTGCTAGCTTACCTCCGCGGGATTTTTCTTACGAGCAGTACTTC. It is translated as CSASLPPRDFSYEQYF.

This clonotype appeared many times. This chain connects TRBV7-2 to TRBJ2-7, with D possibly TRBD1 on 5 matching bases. The ends were cut back, 11 bases at V and 5 bases at J, with 19 bases in the middle. The germline V gene encodes CDR1 SGHTA and CDR2 FQGNSA. CDR3 length: 13 amino acids. CDR3 loop: CARKGQVGHEQYF. The CDR3 nucleotides read TGTGCCCGGAAGGGGCAGGTGGGGCACGAGCAGTACTTC.

This clonotype has only a few counts. The chain joins TRBV20-1 to TRBJ2-1; 9 nucleotides align to TRBD1. Trimming at V came to 5 bases and at J to 4 bases, leaving 6 bases not matched to a gene. CDR3 length: 14 amino acids. Germline lookup yields CDR1 DFQATT and CDR2 SNEGSKA (reference sequence). The CDR3: CSASGTGNYNEQFF. In DNA, the CDR3 is TGCAGTGCTTCCGGGACAGGGAATTACAATGAGCAGTTCTTC.

The V and J genes are TRBV11-2 and TRBJ2-1, with D perhaps TRBD2 (6 bases). V lost 6 bases and J lost 2, with 20 bases in between. The CDR3 is made up of 17 amino acids. In germline, CDR1 is SGHAT, CDR2 FQNNGV. The CDR3 bases are TGTGCCAGCAGTCCCCGAGCCGGGACTCTCACCTACAATGAGCAGTTCTTC. As protein: CASSPRAGTLTYNEQFF.

This clonotype was seen a handful of times. J is TRBJ2-3 and V is TRBV28; D is unresolved. The germline CDR1 and CDR2 sequences are MDHEN and SYDVKM. Trimming stripped 0 bases from V and 7 bases from J, with 5 bases between. The CDR3 has 12 amino acids. CDR3 nucleotide sequence: TGTGCCAGCAGTTTATGGGAGAATACGCAGTATTTT. Protein product: CASSLWENTQYF.

This clonotype was observed many times. The CDR3 DNA reads as TGCCAAACGAGCCCTATGAACACTGAAGCTTTCTTT. Translation gives CQTSPMNTEAFF. The chain combines TRBV29-1 with TRBJ1-1; D is undetermined. This CDR3 comprises 12 residues. CDR1 and CDR2 from the germline V gene are SQVTM and ANQGSEA.

The V gene is TRBV7-9, the J gene TRBJ2-7; 11 bases match TRBD2. Germline lookup yields CDR1 SEHNR and CDR2 FQNEAQ (reference sequence). This CDR3 is 13 amino acids long. J lost 6 bases, V lost 2 bases, and 0 bases had no gene match. This CDR3 is CASSLLAGGEQYF. The CDR3 DNA is TGTGCCAGCAGCTTACTAGCGGGAGGCGAGCAGTACTTC.

This clonotype was detected only a few times. This chain links TRBV7-2 with TRBJ1-6; D not resolved. This CDR3 is 14 amino acids long. The germline V gene has CDR1 SGHTA and CDR2 FQGNSA. V was shortened by 1 base and J by 9 bases, with 10 bases between the two germline ends. This CDR3 is CASSLEQQPSPLHF. DNA for the CDR3: TGTGCCAGCAGCTTAGAGCAGCAACCTTCACCCCTCCACTTT. Full variable domain (missing parts from reference TRBV7-2 and TRBJ1-6): GAGVSQSPSNKVTEKGKDVELRCDPISGHTALYWYRQSLGQGLEFLIYFQGNSAPDKSGLPSDRFSAERTGGSVSTLTIQRTQQEDSAVYLCASSLEQQPSPLHFGNGTRLTVT.

The table lists this clonotype with a few counts. The rearrangement uses TRBV10-3 and TRBJ2-1; TRBD1 might be the D (6 bases). V lost 0 bases, J lost 3 bases, and 18 bases lay in between. The CDR3 is 18 amino acids. Germline CDR1 reads ENHRY; CDR2 reads SYGVKD. The CDR3 here is CAISESHGQTPYYNEQFF. As DNA, the CDR3 is TGTGCCATCAGTGAGTCGCATGGACAGACACCATACTACAATGAGCAGTTCTTC.

Note on this clonotype: The junction departs from the called germline gene at one end, perhaps through a read error. This rearrangement joins TRBV27 to TRBJ2-3; D is uncertain. The CDR3 spans 11 residues. Germline V lookup: CDR1 MNHEY, CDR2 SMNVEV (reference sequence). The CDR3 region has the DNA TGTGCCAGCAGTTTTTCCCGGCAGCTGCATTTT. This codes for CASSFSRQLHF.

V and J are TRBV29-1 and TRBJ2-3; TRBD2 matches at 8 bases. CDR3 length: 14 amino acids. Germline values: CDR1 SQVTM, CDR2 ANQGSEA. The V gene end was trimmed by 4 bases and the J gene end by 1 base; junction bases not matched to a gene: 4. DNA for the CDR3: TGCAGCGTTGGGCCGACTAGCGGCACAGATACGCAGTATTTT. This translates into CSVGPTSGTDTQYF.

This clonotype was counted between two and nine times. The chain combines TRBV15 with TRBJ2-7; 9 bases align to TRBD1. From germline, CDR1 is LNHNV and CDR2 YYDKDF (reference sequence). J gave up 9 bases and V 1 base, and 7 bases lay outside the gene matches. CDR3 length: 14 amino acids. The CDR3, as DNA: TGTGCCACCAGCAGAGGCCGGGACAGGGAGCGGCAGTACTTC. Amino acid sequence: CATSRGRDRERQYF.

The chain combines TRBV7-9 with TRBJ1-1; a possible D gene is TRBD1 (5 bases). V was trimmed by 1 base and J by 3 bases, leaving 12 bases between them. This CDR3 is 15 amino acids long. Per germline, CDR1 SEHNR and CDR2 FQNEAQ (reference sequence). CDR3 sequence (DNA): TGTGCCAGCAGCTTAGGGTGGGGCGGGTACACTGAAGCTTTCTTT. Translating gives CASSLGWGGYTEAFF. Full variable domain (missing parts from reference TRBV7-9 and TRBJ1-1): DTGVSQNPRHKITKRGQNVTFRCDPISEHNRLYWYRQTLGQGPEFLTYFQNEAQLEKSRLLSDRFSAERPKGSFSTLEIQRTEQGDSAMYLCASSLGWGGYTEAFFGQGTRLTVV.

This chain connects TRBV29-1 to TRBJ2-5; weak D call: TRBD2 (5 bases). The CDR3 has 13 amino acids. Germline V gene sequence: CDR1 SQVTM, CDR2 ANQGSEA. Trimming left V 3 bases short and J 5 bases short, with 13 bases between. CDR3 protein: CSVDKGSGETQYF. In DNA, the CDR3 is TGCAGCGTTGACAAAGGGTCGGGGGAGACCCAGTACTTC. Full variable domain (missing parts from reference TRBV29-1 and TRBJ2-5): SAVISQKPSRDICQRGTSLTIQCQVDSQVTMMFWYRQQPGQSLTLIATANQGSEATYESGFVIDKFPISRPNLTFSTLTVSNMSPEDSSIYLCSVDKGSGETQYFGPGTRLLVL.

J is TRBJ2-7 and V is TRBV4-3; a weak D match, TRBD1 (6 bases). Looked up from germline, CDR1 is LGHNA and CDR2 is YSLEER. The CDR3 runs 17 residues. V lost 0 bases and J lost 3, with 18 bases in between. The CDR3 DNA is TGCGCCAGCAGCCAAGATGGCCCCCAGGGGTTAAACTACGAGCAGTACTTC. Residues: CASSQDGPQGLNYEQYF.

This clonotype was detected ten times or more. V usage is TRBV12-3 or TRBV12-4 and J usage is TRBJ1-5; a possible D gene is TRBD1 (5 bases). The CDR3 runs to 14 residues. Trimming cost V 7 bases and J 5 bases, with 15 bases left between them. DNA of the CDR3: TGTGCCAGCACCCAGGGCCAGGGCTATCAGCCCCAGCATTTT. Translation gives CASTQGQGYQPQHF.

This clonotype was counted ten times or more. This chain connects TRBV5-1 to TRBJ2-3; no firm D call. V was shortened by 0 bases and J by 4 bases, with 9 bases between the two germline ends. Germline V gene sequence: CDR1 SGHRS, CDR2 YFSETQ. CDR3 length: 14 amino acids. The CDR3 loop is CASSLGAVADTQYF. The CDR3 DNA is TGCGCCAGCAGCTTGGGGGCCGTCGCAGATACGCAGTATTTT.

A few counts support this clonotype. The V gene is TRBV28, the J gene TRBJ1-4; D remains unclear. The CDR3 has 14 residues. Germline CDR1 reads MDHEN; CDR2 reads SYDVKM. The germline V and J ends were trimmed by 6 bases and 8 bases, with 16 bases remaining between them. The CDR3 coding sequence is TGTGCCAGCAGCGCACCGCCGGGTTGGGAAAAACTGTTTTTT. Translation gives CASSAPPGWEKLFF. The full variable domain, its missing parts supplied by reference TRBV28 and TRBJ1-4, is DVKVTQSSRYLVKRTGEKVFLECVQDMDHENMFWYRQDPGLGLRLIYFSYDVKMKEKGDIPEGYSVSREKKERFSLILESASTNQTSMYLCASSAPPGWEKLFFGSGTQLSVL.

This clonotype appeared a few times. The V gene is TRBV20-1, the J gene TRBJ2-3, with TRBD2 identical over 12 bases. Germline CDR1 and CDR2: DFQATT and SNEGSKA (reference sequence). The junction had 4 bases not matched to a gene; V was cut back by 3 bases and J by 3 bases. The CDR3 runs 15 residues. The CDR3 reads CSASPTSGRTDTQYF. The CDR3 bases are TGCAGTGCTAGCCCTACTAGCGGGAGGACAGATACGCAGTATTTT.

This chain links TRBV2 with TRBJ2-3, with D maybe TRBD2 (5 bases). V was cut by 2 bases and J by 1 base, with 13 bases left in between. The germline V gene encodes CDR1 SNHLY and CDR2 FYNNEI. The CDR3 length is 16 residues. The chain's CDR3 is CASSELGSGGTDTQYF. The DNA for the CDR3 is TGTGCCAGCAGTGAATTAGGGAGCGGAGGCACAGATACGCAGTATTTT.

V and J are TRBV7-2 and TRBJ2-1; 7 bases are shared with TRBD2. The CDR3 runs to 16 residues. Per the germline V gene, CDR1 is SGHTA and CDR2 is FQGNSA. With V trimmed by 0 bases and J by 4 bases, 6 bases remained unmatched. The CDR3 DNA follows: TGTGCCAGCAGCTTAGCGGTCCTAGCGGTATACAATGAGCAGTTCTTC. Translating gives CASSLAVLAVYNEQFF.

This clonotype was seen more than once but under ten times. The J gene is TRBJ2-3, the V gene TRBV12-3 or TRBV12-4, with TRBD2 matching over 8 bases. The CDR3 is made up of 14 amino acids. Trimming took 6 bases from V and 5 from J; bases not matched to a gene: 7. The CDR3 loop is CASSRDSGEDTQYF. CDR3 nucleotides: TGTGCCAGCAGCCGAGATAGCGGGGAAGATACGCAGTATTTT.

This sequence joins TRBV7-2 and TRBJ2-7; D possibly corresponds to TRBD1 (6 bases). The germline CDR1 and CDR2 sequences are SGHTA and FQGNSA. The CDR3 consists of 14 residues. V shed 4 bases and J shed 6 bases, with 16 bases lying between them. The CDR3 DNA sequence: TGTGCCAGCAGCTCGATCATACAGGGATCCGAGCAGTACTTC. The encoded protein is CASSSIIQGSEQYF.